This TCR beta chain was found in a study of blood T cell repertoires in COVID-19 (dated by TCRdb to the early 2020s). In terms of the full investigation: Samples covering the acute and convalescent phases of COVID-19 were provided by collaborators in the United States, Italy and Spain. The material from the prospective study consisted of cDNA or gDNA derived from T cells, B-cell-depleted T cells, or PBMCs. The dataset comprised deeply sampled blood TCRbeta repertoires from subjects exposed to, actively infected with, or recovered from COVID-19. The repertoires were released in a freely available public database meant as a resource for research on the immune response to SARS-CoV-2. The samples were drawn from two sources: the first 160 participants of the ongoing ImmuneRACE study, and 1,000 to 1,500 subjects contributed by 6 global collaborators. A de-identified subject ID, COVID-19 status, age in years and sex were almost always included in the sample metadata. Where available, HLA class I and class II types were obtained from metadata supplied by the sample provider rather than from assay-based typing. What the study reported, not specific to this receptor: The amount of clinical and demographic metadata varied by source and participant and was provided uncurated.

This clone was seen only a few times. The antigen this receptor binds is unknown. Qualities for individual bases were not recorded, and no much larger clone is one base off. The V end gives up 2 bases and the J end 7 bases, leaving 7 bases in the junction not matched to a gene. From the cysteine up to the phenylalanine, the CDR3 has a length of 15 residues. The retained sequence is limited to the CDR3, 45 bases, with the frame set at the first base. The germline V gene (reference sequence) supplies CDR1 MNHEY and CDR2 SMNVEV. Participants in the prospective study were aged about 18 to 95 years, lived in 20 to 25 United States geographic areas, and enrolled through a virtual design. In the prospective study, cohorts were assigned on the basis of participant-reported clinical history obtained from a screening survey and a study questionnaire. For ImmuneRACE Cohort 3, a participant was defined as recovered based on two consecutive negative NP/OP PCR tests, clearance by a healthcare professional, or resolution of symptoms. Mobile phlebotomists in the prospective study collected whole blood, serum and a nasopharyngeal or oropharyngeal swab from every participant. Additional blood draws and questionnaires over an approximately 2-month period could optionally be provided by prospective study participants. Before DNA extraction, blood samples from the prospective study were shipped at room temperature or frozen.

TCRbeta CDR3 regions were amplified from genomic DNA using the immunoSEQ Assay, a bias-controlled multiplex PCR. In the original analysis: The number of nucleated cells in each sample was estimated by amplification of reference gene primers within the assay. To quantify the absolute abundance of each unique TCRbeta CDR3 rearrangement, sequence reads were collapsed and filtered. Productive Simpson clonality was computed per sample as the square root of Simpson's diversity index over productive rearrangements. The immuneACCESS repertoire file appears here via TCRdb, limited to in-frame rearrangements. These files lack a portion of the clones; in checked studies, under half of the deficit traces to unresolved V genes, and the cause of the others is not known. Clone size and the V and J calls come from that table; the DNA yielded D and trimming. The table for this sample lists 350,000 or so clones; about 92% of them were counted only once. The ten largest clones take up around 18% of the sample.

The chain is made from TRBV27 and TRBJ1-4; 7 central bases correspond to TRBD1. This sequence was found in a woman aged 30 to 39 who had recovered from COVID-19. Sequenced sample: PBMCs or T cells enriched from blood (not recorded which). The CDR3 protein is CASSLSYRGGEKLFF. The nucleotides are TGTGCCAGCAGTTTAAGTTACAGGGGAGGTGAAAAACTGTTTTTT.